The source of this TCR beta chain is a study of shared clonotypes between healthy human individuals. Study-level findings and limits: The study generally estimated greater richness for naive than memory subsets. A handful of donors shared 4.5% to 6.5% of their naive CD4 clonotypes.

Germline values: CDR1 LGHNT, CDR2 FRNRAP. This CDR3 is 18 amino acids long. J was trimmed by 4 bases and V by 2 bases; bases with no gene match: 8. Turning to this clone: Its antigen is unidentified.

Recent acute infections and vaccinations were absent in the healthy HIV-negative adult donors. Assay: immunoSEQ multiplex PCR; the TCRdb copy retains only in-frame clones and omits some. The sample shows some 380,000 clones, 90% to 97% of them seen only once. Material for sequencing was memory CD8+ T cells sorted from blood. Subset: CD45RO+ cells pooled with CCR7-negative TemRA cells. The sequence derives from a man aged 25-45 years in good health. The V gene is TRBV12-5, the J gene TRBJ2-1; 13 bases map to TRBD2. As DNA, the CDR3 is TGTGCTAGTGGTTTGCAAGGACTAGCGGGAGCTGCGTACAATGAGCAGTTCTTC. It yields the protein CASGLQGLAGAAYNEQFF.